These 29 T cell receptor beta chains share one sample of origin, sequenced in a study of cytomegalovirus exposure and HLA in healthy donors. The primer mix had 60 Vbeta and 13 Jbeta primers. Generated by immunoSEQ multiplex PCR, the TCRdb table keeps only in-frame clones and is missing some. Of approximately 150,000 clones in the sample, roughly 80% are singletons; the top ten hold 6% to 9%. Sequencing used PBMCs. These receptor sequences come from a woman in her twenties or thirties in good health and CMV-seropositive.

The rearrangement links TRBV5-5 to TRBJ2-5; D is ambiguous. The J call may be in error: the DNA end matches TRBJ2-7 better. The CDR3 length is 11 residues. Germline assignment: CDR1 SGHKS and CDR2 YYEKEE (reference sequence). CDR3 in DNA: TGTGCCAGCACCGCAGACTACGAGCAGTACTTC. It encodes CASTADYEQYF.

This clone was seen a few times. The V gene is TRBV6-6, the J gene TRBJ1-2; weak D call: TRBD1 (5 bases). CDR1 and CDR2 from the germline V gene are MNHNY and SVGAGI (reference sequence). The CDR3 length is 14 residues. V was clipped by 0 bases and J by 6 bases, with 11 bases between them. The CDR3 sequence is CASSYSAGLHGYTF. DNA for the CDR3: TGTGCCAGCAGTTACTCGGCAGGGTTACATGGCTACACCTTC.

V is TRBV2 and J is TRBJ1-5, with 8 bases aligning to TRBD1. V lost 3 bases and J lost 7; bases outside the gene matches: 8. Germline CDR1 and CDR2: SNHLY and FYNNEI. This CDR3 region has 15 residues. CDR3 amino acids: CASSDRTGLGQPQHF. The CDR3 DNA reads TGTGCCAGCAGTGATCGGACAGGGCTAGGACAGCCCCAGCATTTT. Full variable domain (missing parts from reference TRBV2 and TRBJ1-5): EPEVTQTPSHQVTQMGQEVILRCVPISNHLYFYWYRQILGQKVEFLVSFYNNEISEKSEIFDDQFSVERPDGSNFTLKIRSTKLEDSAMYFCASSDRTGLGQPQHFGDGTRLSIL.

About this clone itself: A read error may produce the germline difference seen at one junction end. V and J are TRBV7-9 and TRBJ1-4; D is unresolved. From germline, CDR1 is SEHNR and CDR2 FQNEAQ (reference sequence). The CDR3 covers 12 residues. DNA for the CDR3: TGTGCCAGCAGCTCCGGGAATGGAAAACTGTTTTTT. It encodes CASSSGNGKLFF.

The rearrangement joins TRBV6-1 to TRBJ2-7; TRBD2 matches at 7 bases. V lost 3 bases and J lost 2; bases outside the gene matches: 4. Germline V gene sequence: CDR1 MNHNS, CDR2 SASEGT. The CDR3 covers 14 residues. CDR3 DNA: TGTGCCAGCAGTGAGAGACGGGGGGCCTACGAGCAGTACTTC. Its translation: CASSERRGAYEQYF.

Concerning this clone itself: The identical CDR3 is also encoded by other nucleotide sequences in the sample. CDR3 DNA sequence: TGTGCCAGCAGCGTAGGGGGAGACACTGAAGCTTTCTTT. This sequence encodes CASSVGGDTEAFF. The chain carries TRBV9 and TRBJ1-1; no clear D gene. The CDR3 covers 13 residues. In germline, CDR1 is SGDLS, CDR2 YYNGEE. Trimming removed 0 bases from V and 3 bases from J, with 6 bases in between.

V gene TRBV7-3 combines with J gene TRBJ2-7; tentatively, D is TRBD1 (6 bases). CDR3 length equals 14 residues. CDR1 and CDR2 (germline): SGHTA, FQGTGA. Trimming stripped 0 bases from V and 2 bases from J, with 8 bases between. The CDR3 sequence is CASSLTGQTYEQYF. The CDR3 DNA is TGTGCCAGCAGCTTAACTGGACAGACCTACGAGCAGTACTTC.

CDR3 DNA: TGTGCCAGTATCCCCAGAGGTTTGGACACTGAAGCTTTCTTT. Protein sequence: CASIPRGLDTEAFF. The genes are TRBV19 and TRBJ1-1; D uncertain. This CDR3 spans 14 amino acids. Germline V lookup: CDR1 LNHDA, CDR2 SQIVND (reference sequence). Trimming stripped 7 bases from V and 3 bases from J, with 15 bases between.

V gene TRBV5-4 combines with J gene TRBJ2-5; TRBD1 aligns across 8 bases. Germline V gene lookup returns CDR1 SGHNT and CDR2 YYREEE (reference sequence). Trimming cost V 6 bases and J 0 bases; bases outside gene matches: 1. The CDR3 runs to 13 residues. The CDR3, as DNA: TGTGCCAGCACGGACAGGGACCAAGAGACCCAGTACTTC. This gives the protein CASTDRDQETQYF.

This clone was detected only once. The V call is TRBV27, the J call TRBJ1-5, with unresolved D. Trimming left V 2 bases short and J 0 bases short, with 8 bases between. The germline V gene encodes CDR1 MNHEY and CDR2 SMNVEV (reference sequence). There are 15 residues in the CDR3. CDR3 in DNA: TGTGCCAGCAGTTTAGGGCAGAATAGCAATCAGCCCCAGCATTTT. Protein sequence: CASSLGQNSNQPQHF.

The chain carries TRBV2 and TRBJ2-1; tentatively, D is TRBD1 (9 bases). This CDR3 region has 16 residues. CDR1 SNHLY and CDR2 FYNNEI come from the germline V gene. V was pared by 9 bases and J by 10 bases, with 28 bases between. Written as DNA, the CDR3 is TGTGCCAGTTACAGGGGGCGGGGGGAGCCCGGGCGGGAGCAGTTCTTC. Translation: CASYRGRGEPGREQFF.

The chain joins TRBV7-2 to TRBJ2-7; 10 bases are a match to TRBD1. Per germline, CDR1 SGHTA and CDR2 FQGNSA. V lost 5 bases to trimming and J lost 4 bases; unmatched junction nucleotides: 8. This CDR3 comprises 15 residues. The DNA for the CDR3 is TGTGCCAGCAGCATCCGGGACAGGGGCATGTACGAGCAGTACTTC. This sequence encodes CASSIRDRGMYEQYF.

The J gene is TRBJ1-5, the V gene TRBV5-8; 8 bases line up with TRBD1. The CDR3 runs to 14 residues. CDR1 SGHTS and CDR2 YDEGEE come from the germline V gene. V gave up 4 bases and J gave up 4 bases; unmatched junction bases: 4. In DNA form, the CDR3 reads TGTGCCAGCAGCCCCTGGACAGGGAATCAGCCCCAGCATTTT. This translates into CASSPWTGNQPQHF.

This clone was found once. For the CDR3, the DNA is TGCGCCAGCTGGGGACAGAACACCGGGGAGCTGTTTTTT. This codes for CASWGQNTGELFF. The V and J genes are TRBV5-1 and TRBJ2-2; D might be TRBD1 (6 bases). Germline V CDR1 and CDR2: SGHRS, YFSETQ. V lost 7 bases to trimming and J lost 1 base, with 8 bases between them. This CDR3 has 13 amino acids.

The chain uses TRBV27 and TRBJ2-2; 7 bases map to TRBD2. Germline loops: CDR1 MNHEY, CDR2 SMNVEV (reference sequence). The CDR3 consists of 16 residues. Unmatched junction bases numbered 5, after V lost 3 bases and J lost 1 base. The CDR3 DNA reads TGTGCCAGCAGTTTTTGGGGCGGGGGGAACACCGGGGAGCTGTTTTTT. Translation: CASSFWGGGNTGELFF.

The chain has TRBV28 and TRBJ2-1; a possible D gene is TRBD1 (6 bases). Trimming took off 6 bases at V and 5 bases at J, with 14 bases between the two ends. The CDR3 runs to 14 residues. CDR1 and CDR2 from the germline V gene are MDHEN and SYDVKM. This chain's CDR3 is CASRLQGYNNEQFF. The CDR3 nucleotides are TGTGCCAGCAGATTACAGGGCTATAACAATGAGCAGTTCTTC.

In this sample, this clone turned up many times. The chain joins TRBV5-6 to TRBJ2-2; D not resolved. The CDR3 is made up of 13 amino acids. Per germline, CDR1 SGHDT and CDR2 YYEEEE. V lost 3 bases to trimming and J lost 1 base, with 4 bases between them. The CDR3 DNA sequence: TGTGCCAGCAGCTCCATGAACACCGGGGAGCTGTTTTTT. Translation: CASSSMNTGELFF. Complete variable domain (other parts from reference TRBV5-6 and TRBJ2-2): DAGVTQSPTHLIKTRGQQVTLRCSPKSGHDTVSWYQQALGQGPQFIFQYYEEEERQRGNFPDRFSGHQFPNYSSELNVNALLLGDSALYLCASSSMNTGELFFGEGSRLTVL.

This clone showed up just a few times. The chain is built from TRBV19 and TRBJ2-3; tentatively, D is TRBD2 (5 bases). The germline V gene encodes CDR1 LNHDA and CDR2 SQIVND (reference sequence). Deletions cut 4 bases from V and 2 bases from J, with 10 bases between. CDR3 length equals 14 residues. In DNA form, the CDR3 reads TGTGCCAGTAGTACCCGACTATCCACAGATACGCAGTATTTT. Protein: CASSTRLSTDTQYF.

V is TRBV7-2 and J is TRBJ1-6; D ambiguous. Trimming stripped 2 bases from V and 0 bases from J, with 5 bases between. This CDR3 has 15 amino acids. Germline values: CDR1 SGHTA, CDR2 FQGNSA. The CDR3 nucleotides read TGTGCCAGCAGCTTACCGAGCTCCTATAATTCACCCCTCCACTTT. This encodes CASSLPSSYNSPLHF.

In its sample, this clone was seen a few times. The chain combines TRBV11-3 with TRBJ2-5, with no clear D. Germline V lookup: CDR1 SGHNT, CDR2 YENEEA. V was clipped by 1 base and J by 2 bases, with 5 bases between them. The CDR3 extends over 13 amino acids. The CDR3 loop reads CASSLGPQETQYF. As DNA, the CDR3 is TGTGCCAGCAGCTTAGGGCCGCAAGAGACCCAGTACTTC.

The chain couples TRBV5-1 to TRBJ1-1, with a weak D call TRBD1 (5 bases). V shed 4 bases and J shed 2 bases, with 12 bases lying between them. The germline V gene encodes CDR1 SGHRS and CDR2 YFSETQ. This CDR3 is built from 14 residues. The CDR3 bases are TGCGCCAGCAGCGTTATAGGGGTAAACACTGAAGCTTTCTTT. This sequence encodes CASSVIGVNTEAFF.

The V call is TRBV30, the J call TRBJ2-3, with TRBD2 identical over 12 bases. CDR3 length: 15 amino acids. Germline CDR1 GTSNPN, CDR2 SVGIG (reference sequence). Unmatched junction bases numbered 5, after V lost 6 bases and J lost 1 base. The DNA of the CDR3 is TGTGCCTGCCCGAGGACTAGCGGGGGCACAGATACGCAGTATTTT. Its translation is CACPRTSGGTDTQYF.

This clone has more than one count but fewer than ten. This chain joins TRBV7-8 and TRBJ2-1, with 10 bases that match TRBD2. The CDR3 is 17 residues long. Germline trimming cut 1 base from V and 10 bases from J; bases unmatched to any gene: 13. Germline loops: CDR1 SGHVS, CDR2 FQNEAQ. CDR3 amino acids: CASSLGLVVAGGLEQFF. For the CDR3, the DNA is TGTGCCAGCAGCTTAGGCTTAGTGGTAGCGGGGGGCCTGGAGCAGTTCTTC.

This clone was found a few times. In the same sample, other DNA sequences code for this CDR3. The CDR3 coding sequence is TGTGCCAGCTCACCACCGAGCGGGGGAGCTTACAATGAGCAGTTCTTC. It encodes CASSPPSGGAYNEQFF. The chain links TRBV18 to TRBJ2-1; 8 positions match TRBD2. Germline V gene lookup returns CDR1 KGHSH and CDR2 LQKENI. After removal of 0 bases from V and 4 bases from J, the junction contained 5 bases not matched to a gene. The CDR3 length is 16 residues.

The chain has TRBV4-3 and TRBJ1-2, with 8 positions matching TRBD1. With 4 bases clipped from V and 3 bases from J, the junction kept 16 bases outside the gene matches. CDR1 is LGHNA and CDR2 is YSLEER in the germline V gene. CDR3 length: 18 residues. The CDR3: CASSPRTGTALAHYGYTF. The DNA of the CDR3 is TGCGCCAGCAGCCCGCGGACAGGGACGGCCCTCGCTCACTATGGCTACACCTTC.

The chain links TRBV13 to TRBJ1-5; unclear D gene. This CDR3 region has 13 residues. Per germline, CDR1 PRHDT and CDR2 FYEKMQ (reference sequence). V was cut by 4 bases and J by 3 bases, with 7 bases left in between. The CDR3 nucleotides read TGTGCCAGCAGCTCGTCCCCCAATCAGCCCCAGCATTTT. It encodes CASSSSPNQPQHF.

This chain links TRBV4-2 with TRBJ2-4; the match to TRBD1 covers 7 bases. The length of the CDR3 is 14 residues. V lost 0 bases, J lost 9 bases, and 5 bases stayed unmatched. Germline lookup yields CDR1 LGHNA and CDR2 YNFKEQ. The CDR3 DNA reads TGTGCCAGCAGCCAAGATGGAGCAGGGGGCATTCAGTACTTC. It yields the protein CASSQDGAGGIQYF.

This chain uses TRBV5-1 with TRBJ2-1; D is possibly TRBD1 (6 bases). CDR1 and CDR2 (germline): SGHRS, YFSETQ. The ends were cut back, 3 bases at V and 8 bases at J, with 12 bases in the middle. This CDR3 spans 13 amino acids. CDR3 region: CASSSVRGYEQFF. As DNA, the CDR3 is TGCGCCAGCAGCTCTGTCAGGGGTTATGAGCAGTTCTTC.

The CDR3 sequence: CASIKTGVDTEAFF. As DNA, the CDR3 is TGTGCCAGCATCAAGACAGGGGTCGACACTGAAGCTTTCTTT. The V call is TRBV6-1, the J call TRBJ1-1, with 8 bases lining up with TRBD1. This CDR3 has 14 residues. Losses at the gene ends were 7 bases for V and 3 bases for J; bases not matched to a gene: 7. Germline loops: CDR1 MNHNS, CDR2 SASEGT.